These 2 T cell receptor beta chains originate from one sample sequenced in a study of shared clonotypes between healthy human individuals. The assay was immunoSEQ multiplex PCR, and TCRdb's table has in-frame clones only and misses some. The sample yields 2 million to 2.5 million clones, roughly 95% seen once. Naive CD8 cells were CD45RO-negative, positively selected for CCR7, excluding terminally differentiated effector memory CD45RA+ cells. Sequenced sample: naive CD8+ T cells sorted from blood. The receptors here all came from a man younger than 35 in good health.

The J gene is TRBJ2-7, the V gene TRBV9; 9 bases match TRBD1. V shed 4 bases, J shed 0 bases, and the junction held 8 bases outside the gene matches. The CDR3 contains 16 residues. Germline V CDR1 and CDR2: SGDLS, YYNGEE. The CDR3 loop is CASSPGTGPSSYEQYF. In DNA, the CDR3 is TGTGCCAGCAGCCCCGGGACAGGGCCTAGCTCCTACGAGCAGTACTTC.

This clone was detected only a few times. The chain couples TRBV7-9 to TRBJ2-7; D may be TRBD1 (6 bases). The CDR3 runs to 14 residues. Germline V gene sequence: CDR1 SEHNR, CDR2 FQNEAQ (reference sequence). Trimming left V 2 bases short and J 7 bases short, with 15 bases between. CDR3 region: CASSLTLPGEEQYF. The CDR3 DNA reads TGTGCCAGCAGCTTAACCCTCCCAGGGGAGGAGCAGTACTTC.